This T cell receptor (beta chain) was identified in a study of T cell changes during pregnancy in multiple sclerosis. Clones were sequenced by immunoSEQ multiplex PCR, and TCRdb holds only the in-frame ones, with some missing. The table shows 60,000 to 90,000 clones, with more than 85% occurring only once. Germline V gene lookup returns CDR1 LNHDA and CDR2 SQIVND (reference sequence). This CDR3 comprises 15 residues. Between the trimmed V and J ends, which lost 3 bases and 4 bases, there was a span of 13 bases. This TCR came from a female donor in good health, enrolled as a control in a pregnancy study. This specimen was peripheral blood, taken in the first trimester of pregnancy. The chain links TRBV19 to TRBJ2-1, with a tentative D call TRBD2 (6 bases). The CDR3: CASSMAAGFYNEQFF. CDR3 DNA sequence: TGTGCCAGTAGTATGGCAGCGGGCTTTTACAATGAGCAGTTCTTC.